Following are 11 T cell receptor beta chains from one sample sequenced in a study of human T cells and chemical hapten exposure. The study's library attached unique molecular identifiers to single cDNA molecules. TCRdb re-analysed the reads in MiXCR, keeping a single row per CDR3 protein. The data contain around 120,000 distinct CDR3 sequences, approximately 9.3% of them singletons. Unseparated into fractions, whole blood served as the source from which total RNA was extracted. Sequencing was carried out using whole blood. These TCRs come from a human donor in good health. Some clones in this sample may be carry-over from other donors' samples.

In this sample, this clonotype turned up many times. This chain joins TRBV29-1 and TRBJ1-5; no firm D call. The germline CDR1 and CDR2 sequences are SQVTM and ANQGSEA. CDR3 length equals 13 residues. With 6 bases removed from V and 7 bases from J, the gap between germline ends came to 16 bases. This CDR3 reads CSVQGREGQPQHF. In nucleotides, the CDR3 is TGCAGCGTCCAAGGGAGGGAAGGACAGCCCCAGCATTTT.

The chain is built from TRBV7-9 and TRBJ2-3, with 13 bases identical to TRBD2. Trimming at V came to 4 bases and at J to 4 bases, leaving 2 bases not matched to a gene. CDR1 SEHNR and CDR2 FQNEAQ come from the germline V gene (reference sequence). The CDR3 is made up of 15 amino acids. The CDR3 coding sequence is TGTGCCAGCAGCTGGGGGACTAGCGGGGCAGATACGCAGTATTTT. Amino acid sequence: CASSWGTSGADTQYF.

This clonotype was counted only a few times. The rearrangement links TRBV20-1 to TRBJ2-5; weak D call: TRBD1 (5 bases). Germline V gene sequence: CDR1 DFQATT, CDR2 SNEGSKA (reference sequence). CDR3 length equals 12 residues. Trimming left V 1 base short and J 4 bases short, with 7 bases between. The chain's CDR3 is CSARGGGETQYF. In DNA form, the CDR3 reads TGCAGTGCTAGAGGGGGCGGAGAGACCCAGTACTTC.

This chain connects TRBV19 to TRBJ1-6; D ambiguous. The CDR3 is 12 amino acids. CDR1 and CDR2 from the germline V gene are LNHDA and SQIVND (reference sequence). The V gene lost 3 bases and the J gene lost 8 bases, with 5 bases spanning the gap. CDR3 in DNA: TGTGCCAGTAGTATGGTCGATTCACCCCTCCACTTT. This gives the protein CASSMVDSPLHF.

The rearrangement joins TRBV12-3 or TRBV12-4 to TRBJ2-2; D is perhaps TRBD2 (6 bases). The CDR3 is 15 amino acids. Trimming left V 5 bases short and J 5 bases short, with 15 bases between. The CDR3 protein is CASSPSPSVTGELFF. CDR3 DNA: TGTGCCAGCAGTCCCTCTCCTAGCGTTACCGGGGAGCTGTTTTTT.

A few counts support this clonotype. The chain links TRBV27 to TRBJ2-7; 7 bases align to TRBD2. After removal of 4 bases from V and 3 bases from J, the junction contained 3 bases not matched to a gene. Germline CDR1 is MNHEY and CDR2 is SMNVEV (reference sequence). The CDR3 has 13 amino acids. The CDR3 DNA follows: TGTGCCAGCAGTTCCGGGAGGAACTACGAGCAGTACTTC. This sequence encodes CASSSGRNYEQYF.

This clonotype has only a few counts. This sequence joins TRBV7-9 and TRBJ2-5; D uncertain. The V gene lost 2 bases and the J gene lost 2 bases, with 12 bases spanning the gap. The length of the CDR3 is 15 residues. The germline V gene has CDR1 SEHNR and CDR2 FQNEAQ (reference sequence). The DNA for the CDR3 is TGTGCCAGCAGCTTATTACAAGCAGGTCAAGAGACCCAGTACTTC. It yields the protein CASSLLQAGQETQYF. Looking up the rest from reference TRBV7-9 and TRBJ2-5 gives the full variable domain: DTGVSQNPRHKITKRGQNVTFRCDPISEHNRLYWYRQTLGQGPEFLTYFQNEAQLEKSRLLSDRFSAERPKGSFSTLEIQRTEQGDSAMYLCASSLLQAGQETQYFGPGTRLLVL.

This clonotype was detected a few times. This chain links TRBV5-1 with TRBJ2-7; 8 bases agree with TRBD2. Germline loops: CDR1 SGHRS, CDR2 YFSETQ. There are 14 residues in the CDR3. Trimming at V came to 4 bases and at J to 3 bases, leaving 6 bases not matched to a gene. The chain's CDR3 is CASSKGLGLYEQYF. DNA of the CDR3: TGCGCCAGCAGCAAGGGACTAGGTCTCTACGAGCAGTACTTC.

This clonotype was detected ten times or more. This rearrangement joins TRBV4-3 to TRBJ1-2; D might be TRBD1 (6 bases). Between the trimmed V and J ends, which lost 0 bases and 4 bases, there was a span of 15 bases. This CDR3 is built from 16 residues. Germline V gene data show CDR1 as LGHNA and CDR2 as YSLEER. The CDR3 reads CASSQEGGSQTYGYTF. The CDR3 coding sequence is TGCGCCAGCAGCCAAGAAGGGGGATCCCAAACCTATGGCTACACCTTC.

Comments on this clonotype: This could be a read error, since a much larger clone is one nucleotide away. The chain links TRBV20-1 to TRBJ2-1; perhaps TRBD1 as D (7 bases). The germline CDR1 and CDR2 sequences are DFQATT and SNEGSKA (reference sequence). The CDR3 has 17 residues. CDR3 region: CSARGTGGQNSYNERFF. CDR3 nucleotides: TGCAGTGCTAGAGGAACCGGGGGACAGAACTCCTACAATGAGCGGTTCTTC.

This clonotype was seen only a few times. The chain combines TRBV20-1 with TRBJ2-3; perhaps D is TRBD1 or TRBD2 (5 bases each). Germline V gene sequence: CDR1 DFQATT, CDR2 SNEGSKA (reference sequence). The ends were cut back, 2 bases at V and 5 bases at J, with 20 bases in the middle. The CDR3 length is 16 residues. CDR3 sequence: CSARFLRDPKRDTQYF. The DNA for the CDR3 is TGCAGTGCTAGATTCCTCCGGGACCCCAAGAGAGATACGCAGTATTTT.